The following is a T cell receptor beta chain sequence with its context. Its cognate antigen is unknown. Primers for the PCR totalled 60 Vbeta and 13 Jbeta. Only in-frame clones appear in the TCRdb table, and some are missing; sequencing was by immunoSEQ multiplex PCR. Counted here are under 200,000 clones, over 65% occurring once; the ten biggest clones make up approximately 2.5%. Germline values: CDR1 LNHDA, CDR2 SQIVND (reference sequence). The CDR3 is 13 residues long. Trimming removed 4 bases at V and 1 base at J, with 7 bases between. The data originate from a study of cytomegalovirus exposure and HLA in healthy donors. Study outcomes and limitations: Immune exposure data for these donors was limited to CMV serostatus.

The TCR comes from a man aged 55 to 70 in good health and CMV-seronegative. This chain links TRBV19 with TRBJ1-1; a weak D match, TRBD1 (5 bases). The material sequenced was PBMCs. The CDR3 protein is CASSSTGNTEAFF. CDR3 coding DNA: TGTGCCAGTAGTAGTACAGGGAACACTGAAGCTTTCTTT.